The next 14 T cell receptor beta chains were all read from a single sample in a study of T cell responses to AZD1222 COVID-19 vaccine. This table comes from immunoSEQ multiplex PCR, and its TCRdb copy is limited to in-frame clones, with some not included. The sample holds about 110,000 clones, about four fifths seen once. The sequenced sample was peripheral blood, obtained on day 0 of AZD1222 vaccination. The receptors come from an adult in good health.

The genes are TRBV27 and TRBJ2-7; no reliable D call. This CDR3 has 13 amino acids. V was shortened by 4 bases and J by 2 bases, with 9 bases between the two germline ends. From germline, CDR1 is MNHEY and CDR2 SMNVEV (reference sequence). The CDR3 region is CASSWGTTYEQYF. CDR3 nucleotides: TGTGCCAGCAGTTGGGGAACAACCTACGAGCAGTACTTC.

The CDR3 spells CASSLRQAVLSLSGNTIYF. DNA for the CDR3: TGTGCCAGCTCACTCCGACAGGCTGTATTATCCCTATCTGGAAACACCATATATTTT. This chain joins TRBV18 and TRBJ1-3; tentative D call: TRBD1 (6 bases). Germline CDR1 reads KGHSH; CDR2 reads LQKENI. Trimming removed 4 bases from V and 1 base from J, with 23 bases in between. CDR3 length equals 19 residues. The full variable domain, rest sourced from reference TRBV18 and TRBJ1-3, is NAGVMQNPRHLVRRRGQEARLRCSPMKGHSHVYWYRQLPEEGLKFMVYLQKENIIDESGMPKERFSAEFPKEGPSILRIQQVVRGDSAAYFCASSLRQAVLSLSGNTIYFGEGSWLTVV.

The sample holds a few counts of this clone. The CDR3 spells CASSEEQGAGAFF. The CDR3 DNA sequence: TGTGCCAGCAGTGAAGAACAGGGGGCAGGAGCTTTCTTT. V is TRBV6-1 and J is TRBJ1-1; 9 bases are shared with TRBD1. Germline trimming cut 1 base from V and 10 bases from J; bases unmatched to any gene: 4. The CDR3 sequence is 13 residues long. From germline, CDR1 is MNHNS and CDR2 SASEGT.

V and J are TRBV5-1 and TRBJ2-7, with D perhaps TRBD1 (5 bases). Germline V lookup: CDR1 SGHRS, CDR2 YFSETQ. The CDR3 has 14 residues. With 2 bases removed from V and 5 bases from J, the gap between germline ends came to 14 bases. For the CDR3, the DNA is TGCGCCAGCAGCTTCGCCCAGGGAATTGACGAGCAGTACTTC. Translation: CASSFAQGIDEQYF.

The chain links TRBV28 to TRBJ2-3; 11 bases are a match to TRBD2. CDR3 length: 16 residues. Germline V lookup: CDR1 MDHEN, CDR2 SYDVKM. Losses at the gene ends were 8 bases for V and 6 bases for J; bases not matched to a gene: 13. The CDR3 DNA reads as TGTGCCAGCGGCTTCGCTAGCGGGGGGAAGGGGGATACGCAGTATTTT. It encodes CASGFASGGKGDTQYF.

This clone has only one observation. The J gene is TRBJ1-2, the V gene TRBV7-2; a weak D match, TRBD1 (6 bases). The CDR3 has 14 amino acids. Looked up from germline, CDR1 is SGHTA and CDR2 is FQGNSA. Trimming left V 1 base short and J 2 bases short, with 8 bases between. The CDR3 loop reads CASSLDRVNYGYTF. In DNA form, the CDR3 reads TGTGCCAGCAGCTTAGACAGGGTAAACTATGGCTACACCTTC.

V gene TRBV3-1 (or the pseudogene TRBV3-2) combines with J gene TRBJ1-2, with a tentative D call TRBD1 (5 bases). CDR1 and CDR2 (germline): LGHDT, YNNKEL (reference sequence). The CDR3 has 16 amino acids. V lost 4 bases to trimming and J lost 0 bases, with 15 bases between them. In nucleotides, the CDR3 is TGTGCCAGCAGCCTTTACGGGACGACGTCTAACTATGGCTACACCTTC. Protein sequence: CASSLYGTTSNYGYTF.

The CDR3 reads CASSRDRVADTQYF. DNA for the CDR3: TGTGCCAGCAGTAGGGACAGGGTCGCAGATACGCAGTATTTT. J is TRBJ2-3 and V is TRBV6-5, with 9 bases fitting TRBD1. V lost 5 bases, J lost 4 bases, and 4 bases stayed unmatched. The CDR3 has 14 residues. CDR1 is MNHEY, CDR2 SVGAGI, per germline.

The CDR3 loop reads CASSQRVSGQGQPQHF. The CDR3 nucleotides are TGTGCCAGCAGTCAAAGGGTGTCGGGACAAGGTCAGCCCCAGCATTTT. This chain links TRBV27 with TRBJ1-5; TRBD1 is a possible D gene (6 bases). Trimming stripped 5 bases from V and 6 bases from J, with 20 bases between. The CDR3 contains 16 residues. The germline CDR1 and CDR2 sequences are MNHEY and SMNVEV (reference sequence).

The chain combines TRBV18 with TRBJ1-1; TRBD1 is a possible D gene (5 bases). Trimming cost V 1 base and J 0 bases, with 15 bases left between them. The CDR3 consists of 17 residues. Germline loops: CDR1 KGHSH, CDR2 LQKENI. The CDR3 DNA reads TGTGCCAGCTCACCACAACGACAGAAAGGGGTGAACACTGAAGCTTTCTTT. This translates into CASSPQRQKGVNTEAFF.

V is TRBV19 and J is TRBJ2-5; D tentatively reads TRBD1 or TRBD2 (5 bases each). This CDR3 has 16 amino acids. CDR1 LNHDA and CDR2 SQIVND come from the germline V gene (reference sequence). The ends were cut back, 5 bases at V and 7 bases at J, with 23 bases in the middle. CDR3 amino acids: CASSAGRDRGRGTQYF. The CDR3 DNA reads TGTGCCAGTAGTGCGGGCAGGGACCGAGGACGGGGGACCCAGTACTTC.

The chain employs TRBV15 and TRBJ2-7; 7 bases are shared with TRBD1. CDR3 size: 15 residues. Germline CDR1 is LNHNV and CDR2 is YYDKDF (reference sequence). J gave up 6 bases and V 0 bases, and 8 bases lay outside the gene matches. Here the CDR3 reads CATSRDSGGVSEQYF. Written as DNA, the CDR3 is TGTGCCACCAGCAGAGATTCAGGGGGAGTCAGCGAGCAGTACTTC. Looking up the rest from reference TRBV15 and TRBJ2-7 gives the full variable domain: DAMVIQNPRYQVTQFGKPVTLSCSQTLNHNVMYWYQQKSSQAPKLLFHYYDKDFNNEADTPDNFQSRRPNTSFCFLDIRSPGLGDTAMYLCATSRDSGGVSEQYFGPGTRLTVT.

V usage is TRBV12-3 or TRBV12-4 and J usage is TRBJ2-5, with a weak D call TRBD1 (6 bases). With 5 bases removed from V and 5 bases from J, the gap between germline ends came to 9 bases. The CDR3 consists of 12 residues. The CDR3 DNA reads TGTGCCAGCAGTCGGACAGCGGAGACCCAGTACTTC. Translating gives CASSRTAETQYF.

This clone was observed at least ten times. This chain connects TRBV9 to TRBJ2-5; 15 bases map to TRBD2. Germline lookup yields CDR1 SGDLS and CDR2 YYNGEE. V was clipped by 0 bases and J by 1 base; unmatched bases: 4. This CDR3 is 18 amino acids long. DNA for the CDR3: TGTGCCAGCAGCGTAGCTGGACTAGCGGGAGGGGGCCAAGAGACCCAGTACTTC. Its protein is CASSVAGLAGGGQETQYF. The full variable domain, its missing parts supplied by reference TRBV9 and TRBJ2-5, is DSGVTQTPKHLITATGQRVTLRCSPRSGDLSVYWYQQSLDQGLQFLIQYYNGEERAKGNILERFSAQQFPDLHSELNLSSLELGDSALYFCASSVAGLAGGGQETQYFGPGTRLLVL.